These 16 T cell receptor beta chains share one sample of origin, sequenced in a study of PD-1 blockade in classical Hodgkin lymphoma. Produced via immunoSEQ multiplex PCR; TCRdb's table is partial and in-frame only. The sample yields tens of thousands of clones, nearly 90% seen once. Time point indicated: cycle 4 day 1 (C4D1), after more than five weeks of nivolumab. There was relapse after autologous stem cell transplantation in every patient, and there was variation in brentuximab vedotin exposure. Sequenced here: peripheral blood mononuclear cells (PBMCs), sampled before the fourth cycle of nivolumab. The receptor source for this set is a human donor with classical Hodgkin lymphoma.

This chain links TRBV27 with TRBJ2-3; TRBD1 matches at 8 bases. The germline V gene encodes CDR1 MNHEY and CDR2 SMNVEV (reference sequence). The CDR3 consists of 15 residues. V lost 4 bases to trimming and J lost 3 bases; unmatched junction nucleotides: 6. Here the CDR3 DNA reads TGTGCCAGCAGTTCGGGACAGGATTGGACAGATACGCAGTATTTT. As protein: CASSSGQDWTDTQYF.

The rearrangement uses TRBV9 and TRBJ2-5, with D tentatively TRBD1 or TRBD2 (5 bases each). CDR3 length: 14 residues. Germline V gene sequence: CDR1 SGDLS, CDR2 YYNGEE. V dropped 0 bases and J dropped 5 bases, with 11 bases sitting between them. This CDR3 reads CASSVASGTETQYF. The CDR3 DNA is TGTGCCAGCAGCGTAGCATCGGGGACGGAGACCCAGTACTTC. The variable domain in full, with the rest retrieved from reference TRBV9 and TRBJ2-5, is DSGVTQTPKHLITATGQRVTLRCSPRSGDLSVYWYQQSLDQGLQFLIQYYNGEERAKGNILERFSAQQFPDLHSELNLSSLELGDSALYFCASSVASGTETQYFGPGTRLLVL.

V usage is TRBV27 and J usage is TRBJ2-3; D possibly corresponds to TRBD2 (6 bases). Germline assignment: CDR1 MNHEY and CDR2 SMNVEV (reference sequence). Trimming took off 6 bases at V and 6 bases at J, with 19 bases between the two ends. The CDR3 has 15 residues. CDR3 in amino acids: CASRVGGTLKDTQYF. CDR3 sequence (DNA): TGTGCCAGCAGAGTGGGGGGTACCCTGAAGGATACGCAGTATTTT.

The chain combines TRBV9 with TRBJ2-2; D not certain. Germline loops: CDR1 SGDLS, CDR2 YYNGEE. This CDR3 is built from 13 residues. V dropped 0 bases and J dropped 7 bases, with 7 bases sitting between them. CDR3 nucleotides: TGTGCCAGCAGCGTAGTGAGTGGCGGGGAGCTGTTTTTT. This sequence encodes CASSVVSGGELFF.

In the case of this clone: An end of the junction does not agree with germline; a read error may underlie this. This chain links TRBV5-5 with TRBJ1-2, with a possible D match to TRBD1 (5 bases). Germline lookup yields CDR1 SGHKS and CDR2 YYEKEE (reference sequence). The CDR3 totals 14 residues. CDR3 DNA sequence: TGTGCCAGCAGCTTGGCAGGGCCTAAGTATGGCTACACCTTC. Translation gives CASSLAGPKYGYTF. The entire variable domain, with the rest obtained from reference TRBV5-5 and TRBJ1-2, is as follows: DAGVTQSPTHLIKTRGQQVTLRCSPISGHKSVSWYQQVLGQGPQFIFQYYEKEERGRGNFPDRFSARQFPNYSSELNVNALLLGDSALYLCASSLAGPKYGYTFGSGTRLTVV.

The V gene is TRBV27, the J gene TRBJ2-5; D gene ambiguous. Trimming cost V 3 bases and J 2 bases, with 16 bases left between them. Germline-derived CDR1 and CDR2 are MNHEY and SMNVEV (reference sequence). There are 16 residues in the CDR3. In DNA form, the CDR3 reads TGTGCCAGCAGTTTCCACCCCAAGGCGGAACAAGAGACCCAGTACTTC. Encoded protein: CASSFHPKAEQETQYF.

This chain joins TRBV9 and TRBJ2-7; 10 bases align to TRBD1. From germline, CDR1 is SGDLS and CDR2 YYNGEE. Trimming removed 3 bases from V and 4 bases from J; junction bases left unmatched: 7. This CDR3 has 15 amino acids. The CDR3 DNA reads TGTGCCAGCAGCGCAGGGACAGGGGAATTGTACGAGCAGTACTTC. It codes for CASSAGTGELYEQYF. Combining the CDR3 with reference TRBV9 and TRBJ2-7 gives the whole variable domain DSGVTQTPKHLITATGQRVTLRCSPRSGDLSVYWYQQSLDQGLQFLIQYYNGEERAKGNILERFSAQQFPDLHSELNLSSLELGDSALYFCASSAGTGELYEQYFGPGTRLTVT.

The chain recombines TRBV28 with TRBJ2-3, with D maybe TRBD2 (6 bases). Germline-derived CDR1 and CDR2 are MDHEN and SYDVKM. This CDR3 spans 16 amino acids. V was cut by 4 bases and J by 2 bases, with 16 bases left in between. The DNA of the CDR3 is TGTGCCAGCAGTTCCATCCTAGCGATATTCACAGATACGCAGTATTTT. Protein product: CASSSILAIFTDTQYF.

This clone was detected only once. The V and J genes are TRBV5-1 and TRBJ2-1; TRBD2 matches at 11 bases. Trimming cost V 4 bases and J 15 bases; bases outside gene matches: 18. CDR3 length: 16 amino acids. Per germline, CDR1 SGHRS and CDR2 YFSETQ. CDR3 region: CASSPSSGLADPHRFF. DNA for the CDR3: TGCGCCAGCAGCCCTTCCTCGGGACTAGCGGACCCCCACAGGTTCTTC.

The DNA for the CDR3 is TGTGCCAGCAGCTTACCAGGGGCAAACAGGGACACCATATATTTT. Its protein product is CASSLPGANRDTIYF. The chain recombines TRBV7-9 with TRBJ1-3; possibly TRBD1 for D (6 bases). Germline CDR1 reads SEHNR; CDR2 reads FQNEAQ (reference sequence). Trimming removed 2 bases from V and 8 bases from J, with 16 bases in between. CDR3 length: 15 residues.

The J gene is TRBJ2-4, the V gene TRBV19; D gene unclear. CDR1 is LNHDA, CDR2 SQIVND, per germline (reference sequence). V was shortened by 5 bases and J by 7 bases, with 9 bases between the two germline ends. The CDR3 runs to 12 residues. As DNA, the CDR3 is TGTGCCAGTAGTCCCCCCGGGAACATTCAGTACTTC. Translating gives CASSPPGNIQYF.

This rearrangement joins TRBV10-2 to TRBJ1-1; D gene unclear. This CDR3 region has 13 residues. The V end lost 8 bases, the J end lost 1 base, and 11 bases lay between the germline ends. CDR1 is WSHSY, CDR2 SAAADI, per germline. The CDR3 region has the DNA TGCGCCAGCGCTGACTTACAGAACACTGAAGCTTTCTTT. Residues: CASADLQNTEAFF.

V is TRBV30 and J is TRBJ2-3; no clear D. The germline V gene encodes CDR1 GTSNPN and CDR2 SVGIG (reference sequence). The CDR3 covers 14 residues. Trimming removed 0 bases from V and 2 bases from J, with 9 bases in between. This CDR3 is CAWSVHVSTDTQYF. CDR3 coding DNA: TGTGCCTGGAGTGTACACGTGTCCACAGATACGCAGTATTTT.

The chain links TRBV2 to TRBJ2-3; the match to TRBD1 covers 7 bases. Germline V gene sequence: CDR1 SNHLY, CDR2 FYNNEI. This CDR3 is built from 15 residues. Trimming took 4 bases from V and 2 from J; bases not matched to a gene: 6. DNA for the CDR3: TGTGCCAGCAGTGCGGGACAGACTAACACAGATACGCAGTATTTT. This encodes CASSAGQTNTDTQYF.

V gene TRBV6-4 combines with J gene TRBJ2-3, with D perhaps TRBD1 or TRBD2 (6 bases each). Germline lookup yields CDR1 MRHNA and CDR2 SNTAGT. V was cut by 5 bases and J by 1 base, with 13 bases left in between. This CDR3 has 15 residues. Here the CDR3 DNA reads TGTGCCAGCAGTACGGGGGCGCGGGGCACAGATACGCAGTATTTT. Protein product: CASSTGARGTDTQYF.

The chain is built from TRBV28 and TRBJ1-2; tentatively, D is TRBD1 (6 bases). Germline loops: CDR1 MDHEN, CDR2 SYDVKM. V lost 7 bases to trimming and J lost 7 bases, with 16 bases between them. The CDR3 has 13 residues. The chain's CDR3 is CASNHPGAGGYTF. For the CDR3, the DNA is TGTGCCAGCAACCACCCGGGGGCGGGTGGCTACACCTTC.